This TCR beta chain was captured in a study of CD8+ T cells in alopecia areata. Treatment noted: oral pan-JAK inhibitor, 5-10 mg twice daily. Individuals with alopecia areata gave both lesional scalp punch biopsies and peripheral blood for collection. Whole-study results and caveats: Many expanded lesional clones persisted in scalp and blood during tofacitinib treatment. Normal scalp showed lower clonality than lesional scalp, especially alopecia totalis/universalis.

Isolated RNA was reverse transcribed into cDNA used as the sequencing template. Profiling relied on immunoSEQ multiplex PCR, and the TCRdb table lists in-frame clones only, not all of them. The table includes about 190,000 clones, over 60% detected once. The CDR3 is 13 residues long. Deletions cut 7 bases from V and 2 bases from J, with 11 bases between. Germline V gene data show CDR1 as MNHNS and CDR2 as SASEGT. A remark on this clone: Its specificity is not known.

The source is a human donor with alopecia areata. The sample was CD4+ T cells sorted from blood, taken at week 4, from a patient treated with tofacitinib. The V gene is TRBV6-1, the J gene TRBJ2-5, with D unresolved. This CDR3 reads CASTRVVQETQYF. The DNA for the CDR3 is TGTGCCAGCACGCGAGTCGTACAAGAGACCCAGTACTTC.